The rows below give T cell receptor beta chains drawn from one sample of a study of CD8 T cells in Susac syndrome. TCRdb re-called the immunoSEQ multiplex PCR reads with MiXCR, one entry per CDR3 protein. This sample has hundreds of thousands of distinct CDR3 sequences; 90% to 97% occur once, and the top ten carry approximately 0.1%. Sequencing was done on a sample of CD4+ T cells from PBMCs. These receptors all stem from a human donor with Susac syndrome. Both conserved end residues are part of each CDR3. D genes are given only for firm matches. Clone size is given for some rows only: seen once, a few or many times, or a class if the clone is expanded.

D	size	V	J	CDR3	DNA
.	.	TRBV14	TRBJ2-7	CASSQEKGYYEQYF	TGTGCCAGCAGCCAAGAGAAGGGCTACTACGAGCAGTACTTC
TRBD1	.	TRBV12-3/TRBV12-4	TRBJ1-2	CASSSAGTGGWGYTF	TGTGCCAGCAGTTCCGCCGGGACAGGGGGTTGGGGCTACACCTTC
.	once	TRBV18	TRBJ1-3	CASSPVSRDSGNTIYF	TGTGCCAGCTCACCGGTTTCAAGGGACTCTGGAAACACCATATATTTT
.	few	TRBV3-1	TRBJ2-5	CASSQAGQETQYF	TGTGCCAGCAGCCAAGCCGGCCAAGAGACCCAGTACTTC
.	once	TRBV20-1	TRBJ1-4	CSASVGTTNEKLFF	TGCAGTGCTAGCGTGGGAACAACTAATGAAAAACTGTTTTTT
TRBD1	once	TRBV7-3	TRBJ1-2	CASSSADRAGYTF	TGTGCCAGCAGCTCGGCGGACAGGGCTGGCTACACCTTC
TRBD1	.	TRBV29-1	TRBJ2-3	CSDDRGEGDTQYF	TGCAGCGACGACAGGGGGGAGGGAGATACGCAGTATTTT
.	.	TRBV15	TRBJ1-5	CATSSRPCYSNQPQHF	TGTGCCACCAGCAGCCGGCCGTGCTATAGCAATCAGCCCCAGCATTTT
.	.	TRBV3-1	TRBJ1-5	CASSPKSNQPQHF	TGTGCCAGCAGCCCAAAGAGCAATCAGCCCCAGCATTTT
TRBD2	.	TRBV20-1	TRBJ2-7	CSAKRGVDEQYF	TGCAGTGCCAAGCGGGGGGTCGACGAGCAGTACTTC
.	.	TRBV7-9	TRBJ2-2	CASSLEGTAGELFF	TGTGCCAGCAGCTTAGAAGGGACGGCCGGGGAGCTGTTTTTT
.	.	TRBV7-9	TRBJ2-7	CASTLGRGNEQYF	TGTGCCAGCACCCTGGGCCGGGGGAACGAGCAGTACTTC
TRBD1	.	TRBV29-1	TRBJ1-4	CSVSGTGKVDEKLFF	TGCAGCGTTTCCGGGACAGGGAAGGTGGATGAAAAACTGTTTTTT
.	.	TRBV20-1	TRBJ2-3	CSARAHGSGGMDTQYF	TGCAGTGCTAGAGCACATGGGAGTGGAGGCATGGATACGCAGTATTTT
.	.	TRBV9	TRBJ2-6	CASTPEVVANVLTF	TGTGCCAGCACTCCGGAGGTTGTGGCCAACGTCCTGACTTTC
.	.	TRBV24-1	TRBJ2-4	CATSDDSSIQYF	TGTGCCACCAGTGATGATTCAAGCATTCAGTACTTC
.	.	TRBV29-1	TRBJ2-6	CSVEAGMYSGANVLTF	TGCAGCGTTGAGGCCGGCATGTACTCTGGGGCCAACGTCCTGACTTTC
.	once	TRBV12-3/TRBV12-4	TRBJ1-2	CATRAEAISGYTF	TGTGCCACCCGCGCAGAGGCTATCAGTGGCTACACCTTC
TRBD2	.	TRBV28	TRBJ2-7	CASRHLLREGPYEQYF	TGTGCCAGCAGGCATCTCCTACGGGAGGGCCCCTACGAGCAGTACTTC
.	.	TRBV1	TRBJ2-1	CTSSQDAGGGQFF	TGCACCAGCAGCCAAGATGCTGGTGGGGGGCAGTTCTTC
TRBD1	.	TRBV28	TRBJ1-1	CASGRTGEAFF	TGTGCCAGCGGACGGACAGGGGAAGCTTTCTTT
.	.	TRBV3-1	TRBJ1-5	CASSQGRGGNQPQHF	TGTGCCAGCAGCCAGGGCAGGGGCGGGAATCAGCCCCAGCATTTT
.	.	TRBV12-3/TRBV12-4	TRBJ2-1	CASSFPFF	TGTGCCAGCAGTTTCCCCTTCTTC
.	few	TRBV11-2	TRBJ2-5	CASSGAVTMTLKETQYF	TGTGCCAGCAGCGGGGCAGTTACAATGACCCTTAAAGAGACCCAGTACTTC
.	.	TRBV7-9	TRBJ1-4	CANSGVGEKLFF	TGTGCCAACTCCGGGGTAGGAGAAAAACTGTTTTTT
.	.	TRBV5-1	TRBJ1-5	CASSLSGAHSNQPQHF	TGCGCCAGCAGCTTGTCAGGGGCCCATAGCAATCAGCCCCAGCATTTT
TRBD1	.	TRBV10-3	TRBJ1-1	CAINTGDTEAFF	TGTGCCATCAATACAGGGGACACTGAAGCTTTCTTT
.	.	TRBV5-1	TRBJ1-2	CASSLGHLYGYTF	TGCGCCAGCAGCCTGGGACACCTCTATGGCTACACCTTC
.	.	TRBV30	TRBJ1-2	CAWSVSPDASHGYTF	TGTGCCTGGAGTGTTTCCCCTGACGCATCACATGGCTACACCTTC
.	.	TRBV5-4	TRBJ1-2	CASSFRALQYGYTF	TGTGCCAGCAGCTTTAGGGCCCTGCAGTATGGCTACACCTTC
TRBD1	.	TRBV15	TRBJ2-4	CATKSDRDTKNIQYF	TGTGCCACCAAGTCGGACAGGGACACCAAAAACATTCAGTACTTC
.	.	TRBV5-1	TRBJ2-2	CASFRGGNTGELFF	TGCGCCAGCTTCCGGGGAGGCAACACCGGGGAGCTGTTTTTT
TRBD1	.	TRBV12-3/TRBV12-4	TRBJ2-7	CASSSRQGGEQYF	TGTGCCAGCAGTTCGCGACAGGGCGGCGAGCAGTACTTC
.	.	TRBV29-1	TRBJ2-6	CSVEAAGYPGANVLTF	TGCAGCGTTGAAGCCGCAGGGTACCCTGGGGCCAACGTCCTGACTTTC
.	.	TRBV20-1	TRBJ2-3	CSARTGSTDTQYF	TGCAGTGCTAGGACAGGCAGCACAGATACGCAGTATTTT
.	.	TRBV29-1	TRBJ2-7	CSVETGRSYEQYF	TGCAGCGTCGAGACAGGACGGTCCTACGAGCAGTACTTC
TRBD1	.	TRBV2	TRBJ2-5	CASSGQGLPRWTQYF	TGTGCCAGCAGTGGACAGGGCCTTCCCCGGTGGACCCAGTACTTC
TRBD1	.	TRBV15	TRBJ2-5	CATSKGQGEETQYF	TGTGCCACCAGCAAGGGACAGGGAGAAGAGACCCAGTACTTC
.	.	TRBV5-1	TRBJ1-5	CASSLGTAGNQPQHF	TGCGCCAGCAGCTTGGGGACAGCGGGCAATCAGCCCCAGCATTTT
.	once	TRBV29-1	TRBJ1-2	CSVPDTGWSYGYTF	TGCAGCGTCCCGGACACCGGCTGGTCCTATGGCTACACCTTC
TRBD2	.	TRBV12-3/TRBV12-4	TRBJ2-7	CASSPSGDYEQYF	TGTGCCAGCAGTCCGAGCGGGGACTACGAGCAGTACTTC
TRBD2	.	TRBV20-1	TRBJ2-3	CSAGTTGTDTQYF	TGCAGCGCAGGGACTACCGGCACAGATACGCAGTATTTT
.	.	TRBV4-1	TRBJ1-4	CASKKGATNEKLFF	TGCGCCAGCAAGAAGGGTGCAACTAATGAAAAACTGTTTTTT
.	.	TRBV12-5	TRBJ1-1	CASRLNTEAFF	TGTGCTAGTCGGCTGAACACTGAAGCTTTCTTT
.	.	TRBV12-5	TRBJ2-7	CASGQTLGRQYF	TGTGCTAGTGGTCAGACTTTAGGAAGACAGTACTTC
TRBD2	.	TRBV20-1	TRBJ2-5	CSASLLAGGAGGQYF	TGCAGTGCTAGTCTTCTAGCGGGAGGGGCCGGTGGCCAGTACTTC
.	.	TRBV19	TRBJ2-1	CASSIDPRQAEQFF	TGTGCCAGTAGTATAGATCCTAGACAAGCTGAGCAGTTCTTC
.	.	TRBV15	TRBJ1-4	CATSTTGNQPNEKLFF	TGTGCCACCAGCACAACAGGGAATCAACCTAATGAAAAACTGTTTTTT
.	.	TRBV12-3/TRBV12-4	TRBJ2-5	CASRILGGETQYF	TGTGCCAGCAGGATACTGGGGGGAGAGACCCAGTACTTC
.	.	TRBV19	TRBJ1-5	CASKTGTQFQPQHF	TGTGCCAGCAAAACCGGGACGCAGTTTCAGCCCCAGCATTTT
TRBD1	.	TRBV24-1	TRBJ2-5	CATSDVTGQGWETQYF	TGTGCCACCAGTGACGTCACAGGACAGGGATGGGAGACCCAGTACTTC
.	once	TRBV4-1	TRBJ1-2	CASSQDQVGYSYGYTF	TGCGCCAGCAGCCAAGATCAAGTTGGCTATAGCTATGGCTACACCTTC
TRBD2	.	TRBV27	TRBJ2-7	CASSSGTSGRTYEQYF	TGTGCCAGCAGTTCAGGGACTAGCGGAAGGACCTACGAGCAGTACTTC
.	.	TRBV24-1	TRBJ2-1	CATSDYTEQFF	TGTGCCACCAGTGATTACACTGAGCAGTTCTTC
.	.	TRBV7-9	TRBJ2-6	CASSSRMIGANVLTF	TGTGCCAGCAGCTCCCGAATGATTGGGGCCAACGTCCTGACTTTC
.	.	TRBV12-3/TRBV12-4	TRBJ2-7	CASSLAPRPTPREQYF	TGTGCCAGCAGTTTAGCGCCTCGGCCAACCCCAAGGGAGCAGTACTTC
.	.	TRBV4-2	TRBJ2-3	CASSQDSTVGERDTQYF	TGTGCCAGCAGCCAAGATAGTACGGTGGGGGAGAGAGATACGCAGTATTTT
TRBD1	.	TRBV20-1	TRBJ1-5	CSASRSGTGFNQPQHF	TGCAGTGCTAGCAGATCCGGGACAGGGTTCAATCAGCCCCAGCATTTT
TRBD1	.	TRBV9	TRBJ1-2	CASSITTGALIGDGYTF	TGTGCCAGCAGCATAACTACAGGGGCACTCATCGGGGATGGCTACACCTTC
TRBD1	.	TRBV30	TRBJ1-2	CAWMKDRGYGYTF	TGTGCCTGGATGAAGGACAGGGGGTATGGCTACACCTTC